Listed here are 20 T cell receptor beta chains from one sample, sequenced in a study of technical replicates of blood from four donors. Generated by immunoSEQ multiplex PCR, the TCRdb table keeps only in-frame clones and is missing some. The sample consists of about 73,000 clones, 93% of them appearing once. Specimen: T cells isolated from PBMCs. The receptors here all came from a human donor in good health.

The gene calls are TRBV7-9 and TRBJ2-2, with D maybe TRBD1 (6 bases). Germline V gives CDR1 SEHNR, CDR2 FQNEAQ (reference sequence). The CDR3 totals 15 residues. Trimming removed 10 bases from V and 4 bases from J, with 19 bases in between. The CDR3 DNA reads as TGTGCCAAGAGCCCTCAGGGGTTGGTCACCGGGGAGCTGTTTTTT. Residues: CAKSPQGLVTGELFF.

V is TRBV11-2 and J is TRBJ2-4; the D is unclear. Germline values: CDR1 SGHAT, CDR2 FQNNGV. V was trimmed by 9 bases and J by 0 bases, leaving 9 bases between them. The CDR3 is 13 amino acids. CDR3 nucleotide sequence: TGTGCCAGTCGTGCGTTAGCCAAAAACATTCAGTACTTC. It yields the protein CASRALAKNIQYF.

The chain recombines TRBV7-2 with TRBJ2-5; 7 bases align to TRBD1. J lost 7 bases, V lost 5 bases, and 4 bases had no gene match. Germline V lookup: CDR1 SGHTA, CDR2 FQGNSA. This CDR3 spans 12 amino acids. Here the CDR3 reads CASSPAGGTQYF. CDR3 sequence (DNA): TGTGCCAGCAGCCCCGCAGGGGGGACCCAGTACTTC.

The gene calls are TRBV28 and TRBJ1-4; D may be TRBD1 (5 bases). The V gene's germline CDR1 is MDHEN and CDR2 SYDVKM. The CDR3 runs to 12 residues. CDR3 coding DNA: TGTGCGGCGACAGCAACTAATGAAAAACTGTTTTTT. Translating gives CAATATNEKLFF.

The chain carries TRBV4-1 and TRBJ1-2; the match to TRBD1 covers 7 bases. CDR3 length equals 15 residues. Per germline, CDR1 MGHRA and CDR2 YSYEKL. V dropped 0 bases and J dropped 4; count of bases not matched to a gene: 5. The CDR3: CASSQEEGASYGYTF. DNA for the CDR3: TGCGCCAGCAGCCAAGAGGAGGGGGCCTCCTATGGCTACACCTTC.

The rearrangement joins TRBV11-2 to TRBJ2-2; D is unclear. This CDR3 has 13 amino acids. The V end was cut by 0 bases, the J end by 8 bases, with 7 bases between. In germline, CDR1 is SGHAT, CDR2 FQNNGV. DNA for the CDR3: TGTGCCAGCAGCTTAGAGCCCGGGGGGGAGCTGTTTTTT. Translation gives CASSLEPGGELFF.

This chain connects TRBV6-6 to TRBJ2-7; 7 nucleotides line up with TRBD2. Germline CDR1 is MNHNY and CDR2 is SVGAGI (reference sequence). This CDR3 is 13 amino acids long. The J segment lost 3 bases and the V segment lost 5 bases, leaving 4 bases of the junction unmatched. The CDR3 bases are TGTGCCAGCAGTGAGCGGGACCACTACGAGCAGTACTTC. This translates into CASSERDHYEQYF.

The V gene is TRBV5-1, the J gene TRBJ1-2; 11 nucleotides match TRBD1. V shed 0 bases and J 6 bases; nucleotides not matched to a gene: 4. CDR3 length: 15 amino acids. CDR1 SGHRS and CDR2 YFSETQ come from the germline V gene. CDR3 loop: CASSLVRTGGNGYTF. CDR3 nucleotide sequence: TGCGCCAGCAGCTTGGTCCGGACAGGGGGCAATGGCTACACCTTC.

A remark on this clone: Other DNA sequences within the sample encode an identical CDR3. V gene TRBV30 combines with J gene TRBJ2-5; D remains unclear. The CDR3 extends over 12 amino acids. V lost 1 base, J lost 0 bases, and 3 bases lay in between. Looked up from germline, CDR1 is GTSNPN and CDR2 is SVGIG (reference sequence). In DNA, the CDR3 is TGTGCCTGGAGTGCCAACCAAGAGACCCAGTACTTC. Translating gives CAWSANQETQYF.

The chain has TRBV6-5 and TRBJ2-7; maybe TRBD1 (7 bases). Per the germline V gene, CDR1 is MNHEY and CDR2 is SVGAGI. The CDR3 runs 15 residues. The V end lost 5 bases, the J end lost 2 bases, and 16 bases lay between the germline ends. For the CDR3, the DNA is TGTGCCAGCAGTCTAGGGGGCGGGGTTCCCTACGAGCAGTACTTC. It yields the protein CASSLGGGVPYEQYF.

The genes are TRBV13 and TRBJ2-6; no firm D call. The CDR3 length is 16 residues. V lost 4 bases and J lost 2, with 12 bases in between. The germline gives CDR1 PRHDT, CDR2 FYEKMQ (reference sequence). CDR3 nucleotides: TGTGCCAGCAGCTCGACTGGGTGGGCTGGGGCCAACGTCCTGACTTTC. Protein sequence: CASSSTGWAGANVLTF. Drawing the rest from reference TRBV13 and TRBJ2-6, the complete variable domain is AAGVIQSPRHLIKEKRETATLKCYPIPRHDTVYWYQQGPGQDPQFLISFYEKMQSDKGSIPDRFSAQQFSDYHSELNMSSLELGDSALYFCASSSTGWAGANVLTFGAGSRLTVL.

The CDR3 sequence: CASSGRTGHSYNEQFF. CDR3 nucleotides: TGCGCCAGCAGCGGGCGGACAGGGCACTCCTACAATGAGCAGTTCTTC. The chain employs TRBV5-1 and TRBJ2-1; the match to TRBD1 covers 8 bases. The V gene end was trimmed by 4 bases and the J gene end by 0 bases; junction bases not matched to a gene: 6. The CDR3 has 16 residues. The germline CDR1 and CDR2 sequences are SGHRS and YFSETQ. The full variable domain, in which reference TRBV5-1 and TRBJ2-1 provide the parts outside the CDR3, is KAGVTQTPRYLIKTRGQQVTLSCSPISGHRSVSWYQQTPGQGLQFLFEYFSETQRNKGNFPGRFSGRQFSNSRSEMNVSTLELGDSALYLCASSGRTGHSYNEQFFGPGTRLTVL.

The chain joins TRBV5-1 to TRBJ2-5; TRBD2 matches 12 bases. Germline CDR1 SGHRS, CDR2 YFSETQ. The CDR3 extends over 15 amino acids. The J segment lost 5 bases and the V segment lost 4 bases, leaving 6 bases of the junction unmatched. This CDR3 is CASSQGLAGRETQYF. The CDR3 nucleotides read TGCGCCAGCAGCCAAGGACTAGCGGGACGGGAGACCCAGTACTTC.

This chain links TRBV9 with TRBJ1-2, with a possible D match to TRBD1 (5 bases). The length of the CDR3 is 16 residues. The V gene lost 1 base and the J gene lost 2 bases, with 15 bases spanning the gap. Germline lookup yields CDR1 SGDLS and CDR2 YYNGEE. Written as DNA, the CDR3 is TGTGCCAGCAGCGTAAAGGCAGGGAATACGAACTATGGCTACACCTTC. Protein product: CASSVKAGNTNYGYTF.

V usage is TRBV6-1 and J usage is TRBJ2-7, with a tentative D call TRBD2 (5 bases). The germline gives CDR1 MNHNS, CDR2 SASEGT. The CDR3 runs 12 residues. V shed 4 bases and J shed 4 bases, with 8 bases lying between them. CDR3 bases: TGTGCCAGCAGTGGTCCGGGGTACGAGCAGTACTTC. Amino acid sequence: CASSGPGYEQYF.

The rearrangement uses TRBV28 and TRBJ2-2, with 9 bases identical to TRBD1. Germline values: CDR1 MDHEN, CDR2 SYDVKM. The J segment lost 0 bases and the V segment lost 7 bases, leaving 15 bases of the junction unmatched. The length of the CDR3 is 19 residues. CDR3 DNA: TGTGCCAGCAAATACGGGACAGGGCCCTGGACGCCGAACACCGGGGAGCTGTTTTTT. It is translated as CASKYGTGPWTPNTGELFF. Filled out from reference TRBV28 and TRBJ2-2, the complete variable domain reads DVKVTQSSRYLVKRTGEKVFLECVQDMDHENMFWYRQDPGLGLRLIYFSYDVKMKEKGDIPEGYSVSREKKERFSLILESASTNQTSMYLCASKYGTGPWTPNTGELFFGEGSRLTVL.

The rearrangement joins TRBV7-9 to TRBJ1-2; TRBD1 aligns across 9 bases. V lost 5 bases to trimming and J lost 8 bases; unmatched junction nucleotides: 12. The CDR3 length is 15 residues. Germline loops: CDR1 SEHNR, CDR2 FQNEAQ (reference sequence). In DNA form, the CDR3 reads TGTGCCAGCAGCAGGGGACAGGGCGGCTTTGAGGGCTACACCTTC. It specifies CASSRGQGGFEGYTF.

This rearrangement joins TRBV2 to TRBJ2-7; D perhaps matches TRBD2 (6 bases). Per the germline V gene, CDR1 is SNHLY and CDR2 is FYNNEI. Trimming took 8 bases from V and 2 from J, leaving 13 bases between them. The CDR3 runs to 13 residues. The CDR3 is CASLDYPAYEQYF. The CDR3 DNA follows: TGTGCCAGCCTGGACTATCCCGCCTACGAGCAGTACTTC. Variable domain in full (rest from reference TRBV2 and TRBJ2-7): EPEVTQTPSHQVTQMGQEVILRCVPISNHLYFYWYRQILGQKVEFLVSFYNNEISEKSEIFDDQFSVERPDGSNFTLKIRSTKLEDSAMYFCASLDYPAYEQYFGPGTRLTVT.

The CDR3 coding sequence is TGTGCCAGCAGCTTAGTTTCAGGGACCGGGGAGCTGTTTTTT. This gives the protein CASSLVSGTGELFF. The chain recombines TRBV11-3 with TRBJ2-2, with D maybe TRBD1 (5 bases). The CDR3 runs to 14 residues. Per germline, CDR1 SGHNT and CDR2 YENEEA. Trimming took 1 base from V and 5 from J, leaving 8 bases between them.

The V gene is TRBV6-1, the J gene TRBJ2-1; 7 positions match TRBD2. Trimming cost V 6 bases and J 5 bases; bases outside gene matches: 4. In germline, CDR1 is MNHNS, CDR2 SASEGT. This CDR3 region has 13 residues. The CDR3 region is CASSWGGNNEQFF. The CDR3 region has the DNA TGTGCCAGCAGCTGGGGGGGAAACAATGAGCAGTTCTTC.